This T cell receptor (beta chain) originates from a study of T cells expressing NK-cell markers. TCRdb re-called the 5' RACE reads and gives one entry per CDR3 protein, without DNA. Its table lists some 300,000 distinct CDR3 sequences. Study outcomes and limitations: The study did not resolve the HCMV specificity of expanded NKG2C+ T cell clones.

For this clonotype: Its specificity is unknown.

Looked up from germline, CDR1 is SGHVS and CDR2 is FQNEAQ. The CDR3 has 20 amino acids. The rearrangement joins TRBV7-8 to TRBJ2-3; the D call from TCRdb, TRBD1, cannot be confirmed without DNA. This TCR came from a man younger than 30 in good health. Sequenced input: blood T cells: a sorted CD56 or NKG2C T cell subset, CD4+ or CD8+ T cells, or bulk PBMC T cells (not recorded which). CDR3 residues: CASSPRPRGGGKPSTDTQYF. The whole variable domain, remainder taken from reference TRBV7-8 and TRBJ2-3, is GAGVSQSPRYKVAKRGQDVALRCDPISGHVSLFWYQQALGQGPEFLTYFQNEAQLDKSGLPSDRFFAERPEGSVSTLKIQRTQQEDSAVYLCASSPRPRGGGKPSTDTQYFGPGTRLTVL.